The clone carrying this T cell receptor (beta chain) was seen just once. The antigen remains undetermined. Germline and junction disagree at one end, which may indicate a read error. The sample comes from a study of tumor-infiltrating lymphocytes in primary liver carcinoma. Study-level information: Patients of both sexes were 30 to 69 years old. General study findings and limits: Reduced overlap was seen in tumor-adjacent and tumor-blood pairs versus tumor region pairs.

CDR1 is SQVTM, CDR2 ANQGSEA, per germline. This CDR3 has 11 amino acids. With a constant-region primer, TCR beta cDNA was made from 450 to 550 ng of total RNA. It was through three nested multiplex PCR rounds of slightly modified ARM-PCR that TCR beta libraries arose. Use of TRBV1-TRBV30 forward primers with a C-beta reverse primer characterized the first two PCR rounds, which lasted 10 cycles each. From the multiplex PCR reads, TCRdb called clonotypes with MiXCR, one entry per CDR3 protein. The table shows almost 45,000 distinct CDR3 sequences, with roughly 73% occurring only once. Total RNA and DNA came together from approximately 20-30 mg of bulk tissue without cell sorting.

The chain uses TRBV29-1 and TRBJ1-2, with D hard to call. This sequence originates from a woman in her thirties with primary liver carcinoma and hepatitis B virus infection. Sequencing was done on a sample of tumor-adjacent normal liver tissue. CDR3 sequence reads: CSVPGNYGYSF. The CDR3 DNA reads TGCAGCGTTCCGGGGAACTATGGATACAGCTTC.